The clone carrying this T cell receptor beta chain has ten or more counts. As yet, its antigen is unknown. This record belongs to a study of T cells in Graves' hyperthyroidism and ophthalmopathy. Whole-study results and caveats: In the blood, most expanded thyroid clonotypes above 0.001 appeared as well.

Amplification of TCR beta CDR3 regions used RNA as the template. The HTBI primer set drove a first-round RT-PCR of the TCR CDR3. TCRdb used MiXCR to reprocess the multiplex PCR reads, holding one entry per CDR3 protein. This table has under 400,000 distinct CDR3 sequences, about 15% appearing once. Trimming pared 4 bases from V and 5 bases from J, leaving 20 bases between. The CDR3 spans 16 residues. Germline V gene sequence: CDR1 SGHRS, CDR2 YFSETQ. Participants, patients aged 18 to 65, had newly diagnosed hyperthyroidism with a duration under 2 months. V gene TRBV5-1 combines with J gene TRBJ2-3; D may match TRBD1 or TRBD2 (5 bases each). This TCR came from an older woman with Graves' hyperthyroidism. Sample: blood. CDR3 nucleotide sequence: TGCGCCAGCAGCCTCGGGGCGGGTTTTCCAGAAGATACGCAGTATTTT. Translating gives CASSLGAGFPEDTQYF. The complete variable domain, with remaining parts taken from reference TRBV5-1 and TRBJ2-3, reads KAGVTQTPRYLIKTRGQQVTLSCSPISGHRSVSWYQQTPGQGLQFLFEYFSETQRNKGNFPGRFSGRQFSNSRSEMNVSTLELGDSALYLCASSLGAGFPEDTQYFGPGTRLTVL.